This TCR beta chain is drawn from a study of control samples from healthy donors and cancer patients. Sequenced by immunoSEQ multiplex PCR; TCRdb stores in-frame clones only, minus some. The repertoire holds under 20,000 clones, with around 86% as singletons. This clone was seen a handful of times. Trimming left V 3 bases short and J 0 bases short, with 24 bases between. Germline V lookup: CDR1 LNHDA, CDR2 SQIVND (reference sequence). The CDR3 length is 19 residues. Input material: PBMCs. The clonotype originates from a woman aged 70 to 79 with colorectal cancer. The rearrangement joins TRBV19 to TRBJ2-7, with D unclear. DNA for the CDR3: TGTGCCAGTAGTATGAGCAGCTCCTATCCCCGGATCCGCTCCTACGAGCAGTACTTC. Its translation is CASSMSSSYPRIRSYEQYF.